Each of the 20 T cell receptor beta chains below was sequenced from the same sample in a study of blood T cell repertoires in COVID-19 (dated by TCRdb to 2018 to 2020). To prepare the library, the immunoSEQ multiplex PCR assay was applied. Drawn from immuneACCESS, this table holds only the in-frame rearrangements with V and J called that TCRdb kept. Clones are partly lost; checked studies trace under half to an unresolved V gene and leave the rest unexplained. In this sample the table shows 300,000 or so clones, 91% of which occur a single time. The ten top clones hold about 2.2% of the sample. Sequences were obtained from peripheral blood. These receptors originate from a woman in her 30s with COVID-19, enrolled during active disease.

The rearrangement uses TRBV4-1 and TRBJ2-2; perhaps TRBD1 as D (5 bases). The V end lost 0 bases, the J end lost 6 bases, and 11 bases lay between the germline ends. Germline V gene data show CDR1 as MGHRA and CDR2 as YSYEKL. The CDR3 length is 15 residues. CDR3: CASSQDTSRAGELFF. The DNA of the CDR3 is TGCGCCAGCAGCCAAGATACCAGCAGGGCCGGGGAGCTGTTTTTT.

The V gene is TRBV19, the J gene TRBJ1-1; D ambiguous. The CDR3 sequence is 15 residues long. V was clipped by 1 base and J by 7 bases, with 16 bases between them. Germline-derived CDR1 and CDR2 are LNHDA and SQIVND (reference sequence). The CDR3 spells CASSIGRAGGGEAFF. CDR3 in DNA: TGTGCCAGTAGTATAGGGCGGGCAGGTGGTGGTGAAGCTTTCTTT.

This chain uses TRBV28 with TRBJ1-6, with 9 nucleotides matching TRBD1. The CDR3 extends over 17 amino acids. CDR1 is MDHEN and CDR2 is SYDVKM in the germline V gene. V trimming: 5 bases; J trimming: 6 bases; junction bases outside the gene matches: 11. CDR3 DNA sequence: TGTGCCAGCAGTCCCGCCCGACAGGGGGTCGTTAATTCACCCCTCCACTTT. Translation: CASSPARQGVVNSPLHF.

The chain links TRBV28 to TRBJ1-2; no definite D call. This CDR3 spans 16 amino acids. Germline V gives CDR1 MDHEN, CDR2 SYDVKM. V lost 5 bases, J lost 0 bases, and 16 bases lay in between. CDR3 protein: CASSDLGGGPNYGYTF. CDR3 nucleotides: TGTGCCAGCAGTGACTTGGGAGGAGGCCCTAACTATGGCTACACCTTC.

This clone was found a few times. The chain joins TRBV11-2 to TRBJ1-1; D gene unclear. V dropped 9 bases and J dropped 4 bases, with 15 bases sitting between them. Germline V gene data show CDR1 as SGHAT and CDR2 as FQNNGV. The CDR3 is 13 amino acids. The CDR3 sequence: CASSREGFTEAFF. CDR3 DNA sequence: TGTGCCAGTTCTAGGGAGGGCTTCACTGAAGCTTTCTTT.

The chain employs TRBV10-3 and TRBJ1-2; no reliable D call. The germline V and J ends were trimmed by 3 bases and 1 base, with 9 bases remaining between them. Germline CDR1 ENHRY, CDR2 SYGVKD. This CDR3 has 14 residues. CDR3 sequence (DNA): TGTGCCATCAGTGAAGACGGACTTAACTATGGCTACACCTTC. Amino acid sequence: CAISEDGLNYGYTF.

This clone was detected only a few times. The chain has TRBV6-1 and TRBJ1-2; D remains unclear. The CDR3 spans 14 residues. Germline CDR1 reads MNHNS; CDR2 reads SASEGT. V was shortened by 2 bases and J by 4 bases, with 11 bases between the two germline ends. CDR3 sequence: CASSESGSSYGYTF. CDR3 in DNA: TGTGCCAGCAGTGAAAGTGGTAGTAGCTATGGCTACACCTTC.

The rearrangement links TRBV2 to TRBJ2-1; no firm D call. The CDR3 runs 13 residues. Germline-derived CDR1 and CDR2 are SNHLY and FYNNEI. V was trimmed by 3 bases and J by 10 bases, leaving 13 bases between them. The CDR3, as DNA: TGTGCCAGCAGTGAGAGGTCCCCGTGGGAGCAGTTCTTC. Protein product: CASSERSPWEQFF.

The chain carries TRBV5-1 and TRBJ1-2; 9 bases fit TRBD1. J lost 7 bases, V lost 1 base, and 5 bases had no gene match. The CDR3 is 14 residues long. Germline CDR1 SGHRS, CDR2 YFSETQ. CDR3 sequence (DNA): TGCGCCAGCAGCTTGTCACAGGGGGCGCCTGGCTACACCTTC. Translated, it gives CASSLSQGAPGYTF.

This chain connects TRBV5-1 to TRBJ2-1, with D possibly TRBD2 on 6 matching bases. Germline-derived CDR1 and CDR2 are SGHRS and YFSETQ. With 0 bases removed from V and 1 base from J, the gap between germline ends came to 14 bases. The CDR3 is 17 amino acids. The CDR3 region is CASSLAPGTGSYNEQFF. The CDR3 nucleotides read TGCGCCAGCAGCTTGGCGCCGGGGACTGGGTCCTACAATGAGCAGTTCTTC.

V and J are TRBV5-4 and TRBJ2-2; 8 nucleotides line up with TRBD2. CDR3 length: 15 residues. The V gene's germline CDR1 is SGHNT and CDR2 YYREEE (reference sequence). With V trimmed by 2 bases and J by 7 bases, 7 bases remained unmatched. This CDR3 is CASSLAGEVVGELFF. The CDR3 DNA follows: TGTGCCAGCAGCTTAGCGGGAGAGGTGGTCGGGGAGCTGTTTTTT.

The chain carries TRBV30 and TRBJ1-4; 12 positions agree with TRBD1. V lost 4 bases and J lost 0; bases outside the gene matches: 6. CDR1 and CDR2 (germline): GTSNPN, SVGIG (reference sequence). The CDR3 runs 17 residues. As DNA, the CDR3 is TGTGCCTGGAAATCGGGACAGGGGGCTGCAACTAATGAAAAACTGTTTTTT. Translated, it gives CAWKSGQGAATNEKLFF.

The chain employs TRBV9 and TRBJ1-1; D perhaps matches TRBD1 (6 bases). This CDR3 spans 15 amino acids. CDR1 is SGDLS, CDR2 YYNGEE, per germline. The germline V and J ends were trimmed by 3 bases and 2 bases, with 14 bases remaining between them. CDR3 region: CASSAATGPNTEAFF. The CDR3 DNA sequence: TGTGCCAGCAGCGCGGCGACAGGCCCAAACACTGAAGCTTTCTTT.

V usage is TRBV7-7 and J usage is TRBJ2-3; D is possibly TRBD1 (6 bases). Germline lookup yields CDR1 SSHAT and CDR2 FNYEAQ (reference sequence). Trimming took off 2 bases at V and 1 base at J, with 22 bases between the two ends. This CDR3 has 19 amino acids. The CDR3 region is CASSLSGTGPREGTDTQYF. The CDR3, as DNA: TGTGCCAGCAGCTTAAGTGGTACAGGGCCCCGGGAAGGCACAGATACGCAGTATTTT.

This chain links TRBV19 with TRBJ1-2; 9 nucleotides align to TRBD1. The ends lost 2 bases at V and 5 bases at J; junction bases unmatched: 9. Germline V gives CDR1 LNHDA, CDR2 SQIVND (reference sequence). The CDR3 covers 16 residues. In nucleotides, the CDR3 is TGTGCCAGTAGTATATTCTCGGGACAGGGCGGATATGGCTACACCTTC. Its protein product is CASSIFSGQGGYGYTF.

The chain couples TRBV20-1 to TRBJ1-2; D uncertain. The CDR3 is made up of 11 amino acids. Germline V gene sequence: CDR1 DFQATT, CDR2 SNEGSKA (reference sequence). The germline V and J ends were trimmed by 3 bases and 4 bases, with 6 bases remaining between them. CDR3 DNA: TGCAGTGCTAGTTCTGTCTATGGCTACACCTTC. It specifies CSASSVYGYTF.

In DNA, the CDR3 is TGTGCCAGCAGCGAACTGAACTTGAACACTGAAGCTTTCTTT. Its protein product is CASSELNLNTEAFF. This chain joins TRBV2 and TRBJ1-1; D unclear. Germline assignment: CDR1 SNHLY and CDR2 FYNNEI. The V gene lost 6 bases and the J gene lost 0 bases, with 11 bases spanning the gap. The CDR3 contains 14 residues.

The V gene is TRBV3-1 (or the pseudogene TRBV3-2), the J gene TRBJ2-1, with TRBD1 as a possible D gene (6 bases). CDR1 and CDR2 from the germline V gene are LGHDT and YNNKEL (reference sequence). V lost 0 bases, J lost 8 bases, and 23 bases lay in between. The CDR3 consists of 18 residues. The CDR3 region has the DNA TGTGCCAGCAGCCAAGATGCGGTGTTGGCAGGGGCAAGCGATGAGCAGTTCTTC. Its protein product is CASSQDAVLAGASDEQFF.

The chain carries TRBV19 and TRBJ1-4; no definite D call. This CDR3 spans 14 amino acids. Looked up from germline, CDR1 is LNHDA and CDR2 is SQIVND (reference sequence). Trimming shortened V by 3 bases and J by 7 bases, and 12 bases separated the two germline ends. For the CDR3, the DNA is TGTGCCAGTAGTATTTCCAGGCTGAGTGAAAAACTGTTTTTT. This translates into CASSISRLSEKLFF.

J is TRBJ2-1 and V is TRBV19; 7 positions agree with TRBD2. The germline V gene has CDR1 LNHDA and CDR2 SQIVND (reference sequence). The CDR3 contains 14 residues. V shed 3 bases and J 8 bases; nucleotides not matched to a gene: 7. CDR3 nucleotides: TGTGCCAGTAGTATTGGCGGGAGCAGCTATGAGCAGTTCTTC. The encoded protein is CASSIGGSSYEQFF. Full variable domain (rest looked up from reference TRBV19 and TRBJ2-1): DGGITQSPKYLFRKEGQNVTLSCEQNLNHDAMYWYRQDPGQGLRLIYYSQIVNDFQKGDIAEGYSVSREKKESFPLTVTSAQKNPTAFYLCASSIGGSSYEQFFGPGTRLTVL.